This entry describes one T cell receptor beta chain. Its antigen is not known. The final CDR3 position lacks the conserved phenylalanine or tryptophan, pointing to a likely read error. Researchers generated TCR beta cDNA from roughly 520 ng of total RNA, relying on a constant-region primer. What produced the TCR beta libraries was three nested multiplex PCR rounds using slightly modified ARM-PCR. With TRBV1-TRBV30 forward primers and a C-beta reverse primer, the first two PCR rounds were run for about 10 cycles each. TCRdb reprocessed the multiplex PCR reads via MiXCR and lists one record per CDR3 protein. The table shows around 190,000 distinct CDR3 sequences, with roughly 80% occurring only once. V lost 1 base and J 5 bases, leaving 16 bases between the germline ends. Germline CDR1 SGHRS, CDR2 YFSETQ. This CDR3 comprises 16 residues. This sample is part of a study of tumor-infiltrating lymphocytes in primary liver carcinoma. Study-level information: The cohort included men and women aged 30 to 69 years. Notes on the study in general: Tumor region pairs overlapped more than did tumor-adjacent and tumor-blood pairs. Only about 7.5-24% of top clones appeared in all five tumor regions.

It was from about 19-30 mg of unsorted bulk tissue that RNA and DNA were co-extracted. The sampling covered five separate regions of each tumor. The chain couples TRBV5-1 to TRBJ2-1; either TRBD1 or TRBD2 may supply D (6 bases each). This TCR was recovered from a man aged 40-55 years with primary liver carcinoma and hepatitis B virus infection. The sequenced material came from tumor tissue from primary liver carcinoma. Written as DNA, the CDR3 is TGCGCCAGCAGCTTGACCCTAGTGGGGGGCCACAATGAGCAGTTCCTC. Encoded protein: CASSLTLVGGHNEQFL.